This T cell receptor beta chain emerged from a study of T-cell memory formation after mild COVID-19. With respect to this clonotype: Its antigen is unknown.

The germline CDR1 and CDR2 sequences are LNHDA and SQIVND (reference sequence). V was pared by 3 bases and J by 1 base, with 13 bases between. This CDR3 has 16 amino acids. TCRalpha and TCRbeta libraries used 5'RACE with constant-segment primers and UMIs. TCRdb redid the calling of the 5' RACE reads with MiXCR, one entry per CDR3 protein. The sample consists of hundreds of thousands of distinct CDR3 sequences, 20% to 25% of them appearing once. Broader study findings: Whereas later expanders leaned CD4+, clones contracting day 15 to 85 showed a balanced CD4/CD8 makeup. The second-wave clones peaking on day 37 were not confirmed as SARS-CoV-2-specific.

This TCR was recovered from an adult woman who had mild COVID-19 (a few samples of this study predate the infection). Cell type and time point are not known. The chain combines TRBV19 with TRBJ2-1; tentative D call: TRBD2 (5 bases). The sample consisted of PBMCs or a T cell subset sorted from them (not recorded which). CDR3 loop: CASSIRRVGSYNEQFF. DNA of the CDR3: TGTGCCAGTAGTATTCGGCGGGTGGGGTCCTACAATGAGCAGTTCTTC.